The 18 T cell receptor beta chains below come from one sample, sequenced in a study of blood T cell repertoires in COVID-19. Repertoires were generated with immunoSEQ multiplex PCR, while TCRdb's copy carries only in-frame clones and drops some. Of roughly 55,000 clones listed, about 93% are singletons. The sequenced sample was peripheral blood. These receptors were collected from a human donor with active COVID-19. The donor label of this sample is uncertain.

The J gene is TRBJ2-6, the V gene TRBV14, with D perhaps matching TRBD1 (6 bases). The V and J ends lost 2 bases and 2 bases respectively, with 7 bases between them. Germline V CDR1 and CDR2: SGHDN, FVKESK. The CDR3 consists of 15 residues. The CDR3 loop reads CASSQYRAGANVLTF. The CDR3 DNA reads as TGTGCCAGCAGCCAATACAGGGCTGGGGCCAACGTCCTGACTTTC.

This sequence joins TRBV6-5 and TRBJ2-3; maybe TRBD2 (6 bases). This CDR3 contains 13 residues. V shed 8 bases and J shed 1 base, with 10 bases lying between them. Germline CDR1 reads MNHEY; CDR2 reads SVGAGI. The CDR3 region has the DNA TGTGCCAGCCGGGCTAGCGGCACAGATACGCAGTATTTT. Its protein is CASRASGTDTQYF.

Written as DNA, the CDR3 is TGTGCCAGCAGTTTGTACAGGGGGCCCTCCTACGAGCAGTACTTC. Translated, it gives CASSLYRGPSYEQYF. The chain employs TRBV28 and TRBJ2-7; TRBD1 aligns across 9 bases. J gave up 0 bases and V 3 bases, and 3 bases lay outside the gene matches. Germline V gene data show CDR1 as MDHEN and CDR2 as SYDVKM. This CDR3 is 15 amino acids long.

The rearrangement links TRBV4-1 to TRBJ2-7; 8 nucleotides line up with TRBD2. The CDR3 extends over 14 amino acids. Germline CDR1 MGHRA, CDR2 YSYEKL. Trimming took 4 bases from V and 4 from J; bases not matched to a gene: 6. CDR3 in amino acids: CASSLEERGYEQYV. The CDR3, as DNA: TGCGCCAGCAGCCTCGAGGAGCGGGGGTACGAGCAGTACGTC.

V is TRBV4-1 and J is TRBJ2-2; D is perhaps TRBD1 (6 bases). The CDR3 totals 18 residues. Trimming left V 3 bases short and J 4 bases short, with 21 bases between. CDR1 MGHRA and CDR2 YSYEKL come from the germline V gene. This chain's CDR3 is CASSQDPTRGRGTGELFF. CDR3 in DNA: TGCGCCAGCAGCCAGGACCCCACCAGGGGACGGGGCACCGGGGAGCTGTTTTTT.

The chain employs TRBV5-1 and TRBJ1-2; D may be TRBD1 (6 bases). V lost 6 bases to trimming and J lost 1 base, with 13 bases between them. The CDR3 length is 14 residues. CDR1 is SGHRS, CDR2 YFSETQ, per germline. CDR3 in DNA: TGCGCCAGCACCCCGGACAGTATTAACTATGGCTACACCTTC. Translating it yields CASTPDSINYGYTF.

This clone was observed a single time. The chain employs TRBV12-3 or TRBV12-4 and TRBJ1-2; TRBD1 is a possible D gene (5 bases). The CDR3 loop spans 13 amino acids. V lost 6 bases and J 4 bases, leaving 12 bases between the germline ends. CDR3 in amino acids: CASSPDSAYGYTF. CDR3 DNA sequence: TGTGCCAGCAGCCCTGACAGCGCCTATGGCTACACCTTC.

This rearrangement joins TRBV12-5 to TRBJ2-2, with TRBD1 as a possible D gene (6 bases). Trimming took 6 bases from V and 5 from J, leaving 7 bases between them. CDR1 and CDR2 (germline): LGHNT, FRNRAP. This CDR3 spans 12 amino acids. The CDR3 DNA reads TGTGCTAGTGGAACAGGGACCGGGGAGCTGTTTTTT. Amino acid sequence: CASGTGTGELFF.

The J gene is TRBJ2-2, the V gene TRBV14; 7 nucleotides align to TRBD2. Trimming at V came to 4 bases and at J to 3 bases, leaving 8 bases not matched to a gene. This CDR3 region has 16 residues. The germline V gene encodes CDR1 SGHDN and CDR2 FVKESK. The CDR3 loop is CASSRGRARDTGELFF. DNA of the CDR3: TGTGCCAGCAGCCGGGGGAGGGCGCGGGACACCGGGGAGCTGTTTTTT.

The V call is TRBV3-1 (or the pseudogene TRBV3-2), the J call TRBJ2-2; 16 bases agree with TRBD2. The CDR3 spans 18 residues. V was clipped by 3 bases and J by 2 bases; unmatched bases: 3. Germline-derived CDR1 and CDR2 are LGHDT and YNNKEL (reference sequence). The CDR3 protein is CASSQGLAGGSNTGELFF. The CDR3, as DNA: TGTGCCAGCAGCCAGGGACTAGCGGGGGGGAGTAACACCGGGGAGCTGTTTTTT.

CDR3: CASSVEGGFNNEQFF. Written as DNA, the CDR3 is TGTGCCAGCAGCGTAGAAGGGGGTTTTAACAATGAGCAGTTCTTC. The chain links TRBV9 to TRBJ2-1, with D perhaps matching TRBD1 (6 bases). Trimming left V 0 bases short and J 5 bases short, with 12 bases between. Germline V CDR1 and CDR2: SGDLS, YYNGEE. The CDR3 loop spans 15 amino acids.

This clone came up once. The chain uses TRBV2 and TRBJ2-7; tentatively, D is TRBD2 (5 bases). V lost 6 bases to trimming and J lost 2 bases, with 17 bases between them. The CDR3 is 15 residues long. The germline V gene encodes CDR1 SNHLY and CDR2 FYNNEI. The CDR3 nucleotides read TGTGCCAGCAGATCTGCTAGCACACCGGCCTACGAGCAGTACTTC. It encodes CASRSASTPAYEQYF.

Points on this clone: Other DNA sequences in the same sample also yield this CDR3. The rearrangement links TRBV6-2 or TRBV6-3 to TRBJ2-7, with no clear D. The CDR3 spans 12 residues. Germline CDR1 reads MNHEY; CDR2 reads SVGEGT. V was clipped by 0 bases and J by 4 bases, with 4 bases between them. The CDR3, as DNA: TGTGCCAGCAGTTACTCGACATACGAGCAGTACGTC. Its protein is CASSYSTYEQYV.

The chain combines TRBV29-1 with TRBJ2-2; 10 nucleotides align to TRBD2. This CDR3 spans 17 amino acids. Trimming took 6 bases from V and 3 from J; bases not matched to a gene: 13. Germline V gene lookup returns CDR1 SQVTM and CDR2 ANQGSEA. The CDR3 nucleotides are TGCAGCGTAGAACCTGCCGGGACTAGCGCGTACACCGGGGAGCTGTTTTTT. Encoded protein: CSVEPAGTSAYTGELFF.

The chain carries TRBV6-5 and TRBJ2-1; a weak D match, TRBD1 (6 bases). V shed 0 bases and J shed 2 bases, with 8 bases lying between them. This CDR3 has 15 amino acids. CDR1 is MNHEY, CDR2 SVGAGI, per germline. CDR3 DNA: TGTGCCAGCAGTTACTCAGGGGGACCCTACAATGAGCAGTTCTTC. It encodes CASSYSGGPYNEQFF.

This clone was seen once. The chain is built from TRBV5-1 and TRBJ1-3; 7 nucleotides match TRBD1. Germline values: CDR1 SGHRS, CDR2 YFSETQ. The CDR3 runs to 16 residues. After removal of 5 bases from V and 0 bases from J, the junction contained 8 bases not matched to a gene. CDR3 DNA sequence: TGCGCCAGCAGGAGGGACAGTTTACTCTCTGGAAACACCATATATTTT. It codes for CASRRDSLLSGNTIYF.

This chain connects TRBV2 to TRBJ2-1; 7 bases match TRBD2. Germline values: CDR1 SNHLY, CDR2 FYNNEI. The V segment lost 7 bases and the J segment 8 bases; nucleotides outside the gene matches: 11. CDR3 length equals 14 residues. CDR3 loop: CASKPSGLLDEQFF. In nucleotides, the CDR3 is TGTGCCAGCAAGCCTAGCGGTCTTTTGGATGAGCAGTTCTTC. Complete variable domain (other parts from reference TRBV2 and TRBJ2-1): EPEVTQTPSHQVTQMGQEVILRCVPISNHLYFYWYRQILGQKVEFLVSFYNNEISEKSEIFDDQFSVERPDGSNFTLKIRSTKLEDSAMYFCASKPSGLLDEQFFGPGTRLTVL.

The chain is built from TRBV27 and TRBJ2-1; 7 bases map to TRBD1. The V and J ends lost 0 bases and 6 bases, in that order; junction bases with no gene match: 8. CDR1 is MNHEY, CDR2 SMNVEV, per germline (reference sequence). The CDR3 is 16 amino acids. The CDR3 nucleotides read TGTGCCAGCAGTTTATCCCCAAGGGGGACAGTCAATGAGCAGTTCTTC. Translated: CASSLSPRGTVNEQFF.